This TCR beta chain is from a study of cytomegalovirus exposure and HLA in healthy donors. Notes on the study in general: Later analysis demonstrated an association between a missense DCLRE1C variant and TCR beta V- and J-gene trimming. In a later analysis, an Asian-associated ancestry cluster reportedly showed fewer N-insertions than the approximately 620-donor mean.

Comments on this clone: No antigen is known for it.

The primer mix had 60 Vbeta and 13 Jbeta primers. Only in-frame clones appear in the TCRdb table, and some are missing; sequencing was by immunoSEQ multiplex PCR. Among 90,000 to 100,000 clones listed, about three quarters were seen once. Trimming took 4 bases from V and 8 from J; bases not matched to a gene: 9. Germline V gene lookup returns CDR1 SGDLS and CDR2 YYNGEE. The CDR3 totals 14 residues. This chain uses TRBV9 with TRBJ1-2, with TRBD1 matching 9 bases. The sample comprised PBMCs. The origin of this receptor is a man aged 55 to 70 in good health and CMV-seropositive. Here the CDR3 DNA reads TGTGCCAGCAGCCCACAGGGGGACAGGGTGGGCTACACCTTC. Translated: CASSPQGDRVGYTF.